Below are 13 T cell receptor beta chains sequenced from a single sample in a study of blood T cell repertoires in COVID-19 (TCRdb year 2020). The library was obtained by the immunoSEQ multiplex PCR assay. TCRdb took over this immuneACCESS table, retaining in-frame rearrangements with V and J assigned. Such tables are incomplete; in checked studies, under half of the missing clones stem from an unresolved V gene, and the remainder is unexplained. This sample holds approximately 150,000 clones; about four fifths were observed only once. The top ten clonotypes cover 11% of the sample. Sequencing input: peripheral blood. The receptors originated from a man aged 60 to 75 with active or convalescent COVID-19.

The CDR3 loop reads CASSVGQGALNEQFF. CDR3 coding DNA: TGTGCCAGCAGTGTCGGACAGGGGGCGCTGAATGAGCAGTTCTTC. The chain employs TRBV2 and TRBJ2-1, with 11 bases identical to TRBD1. The length of the CDR3 is 15 residues. Trimming took 4 bases from V and 7 from J; bases not matched to a gene: 6. Germline lookup yields CDR1 SNHLY and CDR2 FYNNEI.

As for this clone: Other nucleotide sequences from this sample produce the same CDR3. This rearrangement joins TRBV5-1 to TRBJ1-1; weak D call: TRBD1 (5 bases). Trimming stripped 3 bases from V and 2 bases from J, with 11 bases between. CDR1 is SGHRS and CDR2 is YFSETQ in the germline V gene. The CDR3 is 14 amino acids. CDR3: CASSWGVENTEAFF. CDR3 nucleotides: TGCGCCAGCAGCTGGGGGGTTGAAAACACTGAAGCTTTCTTT. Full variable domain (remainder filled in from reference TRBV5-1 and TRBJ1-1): KAGVTQTPRYLIKTRGQQVTLSCSPISGHRSVSWYQQTPGQGLQFLFEYFSETQRNKGNFPGRFSGRQFSNSRSEMNVSTLELGDSALYLCASSWGVENTEAFFGQGTRLTVV.

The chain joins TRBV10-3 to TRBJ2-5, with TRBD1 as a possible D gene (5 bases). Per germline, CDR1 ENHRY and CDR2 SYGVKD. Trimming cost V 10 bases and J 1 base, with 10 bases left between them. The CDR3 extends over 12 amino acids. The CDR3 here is CATQGFQETQYF. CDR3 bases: TGTGCCACCCAGGGCTTCCAAGAGACCCAGTACTTC.

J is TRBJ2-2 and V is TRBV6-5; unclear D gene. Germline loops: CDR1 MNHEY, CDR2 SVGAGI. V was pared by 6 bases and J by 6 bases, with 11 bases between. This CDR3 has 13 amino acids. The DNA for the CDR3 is TGTGCCAGCAGCCCCCTTGCGGCCGGGGAGCTGTTTTTT. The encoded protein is CASSPLAAGELFF.

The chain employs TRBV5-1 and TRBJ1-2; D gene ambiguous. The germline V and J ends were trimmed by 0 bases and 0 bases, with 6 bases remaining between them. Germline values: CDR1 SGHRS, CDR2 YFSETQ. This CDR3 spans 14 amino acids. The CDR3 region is CASSLGESNYGYTF. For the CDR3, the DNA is TGCGCCAGCAGCTTGGGGGAGTCTAACTATGGCTACACCTTC.

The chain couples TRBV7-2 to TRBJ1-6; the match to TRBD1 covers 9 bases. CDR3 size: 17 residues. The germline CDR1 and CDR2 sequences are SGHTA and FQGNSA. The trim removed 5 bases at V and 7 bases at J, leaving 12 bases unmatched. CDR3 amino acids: CASSPRTGGLGNSPLHF. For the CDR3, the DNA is TGTGCCAGCAGCCCCCGTACAGGGGGCTTAGGGAATTCACCCCTCCACTTT.

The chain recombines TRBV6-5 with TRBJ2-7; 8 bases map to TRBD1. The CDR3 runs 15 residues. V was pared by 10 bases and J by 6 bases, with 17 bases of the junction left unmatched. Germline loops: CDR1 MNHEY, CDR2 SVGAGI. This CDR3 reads CATKRRSQGAPEQYF. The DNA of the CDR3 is TGTGCCACCAAGAGAAGGAGTCAGGGGGCCCCCGAGCAGTACTTC.

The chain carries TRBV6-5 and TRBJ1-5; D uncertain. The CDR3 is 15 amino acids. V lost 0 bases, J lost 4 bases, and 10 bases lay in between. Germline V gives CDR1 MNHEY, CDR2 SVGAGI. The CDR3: CASSYSNEWNQPQHF. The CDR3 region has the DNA TGTGCCAGCAGTTACTCGAATGAGTGGAATCAGCCCCAGCATTTT.

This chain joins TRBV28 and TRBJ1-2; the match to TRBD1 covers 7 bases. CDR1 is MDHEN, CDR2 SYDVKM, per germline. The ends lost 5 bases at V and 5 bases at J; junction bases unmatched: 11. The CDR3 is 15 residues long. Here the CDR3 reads CASSTPTGFGYGYTF. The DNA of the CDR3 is TGTGCCAGCAGTACCCCGACAGGGTTCGGTTATGGCTACACCTTC.

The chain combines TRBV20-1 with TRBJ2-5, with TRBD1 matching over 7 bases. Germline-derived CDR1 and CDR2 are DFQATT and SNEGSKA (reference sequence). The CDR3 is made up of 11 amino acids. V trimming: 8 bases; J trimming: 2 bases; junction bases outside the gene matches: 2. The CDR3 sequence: CSSTGQETQYF. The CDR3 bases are TGCAGTTCGACAGGGCAAGAGACCCAGTACTTC.

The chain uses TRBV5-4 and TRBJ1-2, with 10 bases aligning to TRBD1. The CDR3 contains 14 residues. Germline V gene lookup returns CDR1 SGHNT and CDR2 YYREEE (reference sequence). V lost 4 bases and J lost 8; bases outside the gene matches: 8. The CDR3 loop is CASSPDRGPGGYTF. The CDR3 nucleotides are TGTGCCAGCAGCCCTGACAGGGGGCCGGGAGGCTACACCTTC. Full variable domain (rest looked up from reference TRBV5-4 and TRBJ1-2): ETGVTQSPTHLIKTRGQQVTLRCSSQSGHNTVSWYQQALGQGPQFIFQYYREEENGRGNFPPRFSGLQFPNYSSELNVNALELDDSALYLCASSPDRGPGGYTFGSGTRLTVV.

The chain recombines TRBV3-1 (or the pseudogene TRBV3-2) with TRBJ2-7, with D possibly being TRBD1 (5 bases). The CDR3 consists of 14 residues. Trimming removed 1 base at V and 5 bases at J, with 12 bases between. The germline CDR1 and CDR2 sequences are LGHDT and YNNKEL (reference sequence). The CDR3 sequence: CASSQGQTSNEQYF. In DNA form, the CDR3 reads TGTGCCAGCAGCCAAGGACAGACCTCGAACGAGCAGTACTTC.

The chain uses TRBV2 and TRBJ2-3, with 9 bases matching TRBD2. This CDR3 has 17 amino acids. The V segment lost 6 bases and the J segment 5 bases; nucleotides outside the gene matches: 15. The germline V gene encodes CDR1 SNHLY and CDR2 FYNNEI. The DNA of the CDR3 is TGTGCCAGCAGACCCCCCAGCGGCGGGGGGGCGAGAGATACGCAGTATTTT. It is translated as CASRPPSGGGARDTQYF.